Each of the 3 T cell receptor beta chains below was sequenced from the same sample in a study of kidney transplant recipient with SARS-CoV-2 infection. One entry per CDR3 protein, called by TCRdb with MiXCR from the reads. Found here are 200,000 to 250,000 distinct CDR3 sequences, less than 35% of them singletons; the top ten hold nearly 7.5%. The sample in question was a blood sample, obtained at baseline and on approximately day 120 from a kidney transplant recipient. These receptors were collected from a male patient in his 30s who had COVID-19 and was a kidney transplant recipient. Some T cells may arise from the graft donor.

Worth noting for this clonotype: A much larger clone differs by one base, so this may be a read error. This chain uses TRBV19 with TRBJ1-5, with no clear D. The germline V and J ends were trimmed by 2 bases and 11 bases, with 13 bases remaining between them. Germline V gene data show CDR1 as LNHDA and CDR2 as SQIVND (reference sequence). There are 13 residues in the CDR3. The CDR3 region is CASSISPGRSQHF. As DNA, the CDR3 is TGTGCCAGTAGTATAAGCCCGGGTCGGTCCCAGCATTTT.

With respect to this clonotype: Being one base from a much bigger clone, this may be a read error. The chain links TRBV5-8 to TRBJ1-2; D uncertain. The CDR3 loop spans 16 amino acids. Germline V lookup: CDR1 SGHTS, CDR2 YDEGEE. V lost 7 bases to trimming and J lost 4 bases, with 23 bases between them. CDR3 in amino acids: CASDLNHPRKTYGYTF. The CDR3 DNA sequence: TGTGCCAGCGATTTGAATCATCCACGAAAGACCTATGGCTACACCTTC.

This clonotype was found many times. This chain connects TRBV19 to TRBJ2-4; D is unclear. V dropped 3 bases and J dropped 0 bases, with 9 bases sitting between them. Germline loops: CDR1 LNHDA, CDR2 SQIVND (reference sequence). The CDR3 spans 15 residues. The CDR3 nucleotides are TGTGCCAGTAGTATTGGGCGTGAAGCCAAAAACATTCAGTACTTC. It encodes CASSIGREAKNIQYF.